A selection of T cell receptor beta chains follows, all from one sample in a study of PD-1 blockade in classical Hodgkin lymphoma. Some clones are missing from TCRdb's copy, which holds only in-frame ones; the method was immunoSEQ multiplex PCR. In the table there are roughly 140,000 clones, approximately 80% of which are singletons. Source: peripheral blood mononuclear cells (PBMCs), taken before the second cycle of nivolumab. The receptors here all came from a human donor with classical Hodgkin lymphoma. Each CDR3 is given with its conserved first and last residue. A D gene is named only where the DNA matches it firmly. Some rows mark clone size as missing; the rest say once, few, many or name a class of expanded clone.

cdr3_aa: CAWSIRTEQYF; cdr3_nt: TGTGCCTGGAGTATAAGGACCGAGCAGTACTTC; d_call: -; clone_size: once; j_call: TRBJ2-7; v_call: TRBV30
cdr3_aa: CASPREGLVEGYTF; cdr3_nt: TGTGCCAGCCCTCGGGAGGGGCTTGTTGAGGGCTACACCTTC; d_call: -; clone_size: many; j_call: TRBJ1-2; v_call: TRBV2
cdr3_aa: CASSRDRLPAPLHF; cdr3_nt: TGTGCCAGCAGTCGGGACAGACTACCCGCACCCCTCCACTTT; d_call: TRBD1; clone_size: few; j_call: TRBJ1-6; v_call: TRBV2
cdr3_aa: CASSTNPGGSGELFF; cdr3_nt: TGTGCCAGCAGCACCAACCCAGGCGGGAGCGGGGAGCTGTTTTTT; d_call: TRBD2; clone_size: few; j_call: TRBJ2-2; v_call: TRBV9
cdr3_aa: CASTYSGSYSYEQYF; cdr3_nt: TGTGCCAGCACCTATAGCGGGAGCTACTCCTACGAGCAGTACTTC; d_call: TRBD2; clone_size: -; j_call: TRBJ2-7; v_call: TRBV6-6
cdr3_aa: CASSVHSATLEKLFF; cdr3_nt: TGTGCCAGCAGCGTGCACAGTGCGACCCTGGAAAAACTGTTTTTT; d_call: -; clone_size: -; j_call: TRBJ1-4; v_call: TRBV9
cdr3_aa: CASSLAVALGTEAFF; cdr3_nt: TGTGCCAGCAGCTTGGCAGTCGCCCTAGGGACTGAAGCTTTCTTT; d_call: -; clone_size: -; j_call: TRBJ1-1; v_call: TRBV7-2
cdr3_aa: CASSPLLSGRRDTQYF; cdr3_nt: TGTGCCAGCAGCCCACTCCTAAGCGGGAGAAGAGATACGCAGTATTTT; d_call: TRBD2; clone_size: -; j_call: TRBJ2-3; v_call: TRBV14
cdr3_aa: CASSKAKYYGYTF; cdr3_nt: TGTGCCAGCAGCAAAGCGAAATACTATGGCTACACCTTC; d_call: -; clone_size: -; j_call: TRBJ1-2; v_call: TRBV21-1
cdr3_aa: CASSPYIDRSVYEQYF; cdr3_nt: TGTGCCAGCAGCCCTTATATTGACAGATCTGTCTACGAGCAGTACTTC; d_call: -; clone_size: -; j_call: TRBJ2-7; v_call: TRBV27
cdr3_aa: CASSYGRGENYGYTF; cdr3_nt: TGTGCCAGCAGTTACGGCAGGGGTGAAAACTATGGCTACACCTTC; d_call: -; clone_size: -; j_call: TRBJ1-2; v_call: TRBV6-5
cdr3_aa: CASKGAGQGPYGYTF; cdr3_nt: TGTGCCAGCAAGGGCGCCGGACAGGGCCCCTATGGCTACACCTTC; d_call: TRBD1; clone_size: -; j_call: TRBJ1-2; v_call: TRBV2
cdr3_aa: CASSLEVNTEAFF; cdr3_nt: TGTGCCAGCAGCTTAGAGGTGAACACTGAAGCTTTCTTT; d_call: -; clone_size: -; j_call: TRBJ1-1; v_call: TRBV7-9
cdr3_aa: CASTSDDNTEAFF; cdr3_nt: TGTGCCAGCACCAGCGACGACAACACTGAAGCTTTCTTT; d_call: -; clone_size: -; j_call: TRBJ1-1; v_call: TRBV11-1
cdr3_aa: CASSLNTLESGELFF; cdr3_nt: TGTGCCAGCAGCTTGAACACTCTAGAATCGGGGGAGCTGTTTTTT; d_call: -; clone_size: once; j_call: TRBJ2-2; v_call: TRBV7-9
cdr3_aa: CASSMGSGPWEQYF; cdr3_nt: TGTGCCAGTAGTATGGGGTCCGGGCCGTGGGAGCAGTACTTC; d_call: -; clone_size: -; j_call: TRBJ2-7; v_call: TRBV19
cdr3_aa: CAWSAGTPYEQYF; cdr3_nt: TGTGCCTGGAGTGCGGGGACCCCCTACGAGCAGTACTTC; d_call: -; clone_size: once; j_call: TRBJ2-7; v_call: TRBV30
cdr3_aa: CASSVGGISYEQYF; cdr3_nt: TGTGCCAGCAGCGTCGGCGGAATCTCCTACGAGCAGTACTTC; d_call: -; clone_size: -; j_call: TRBJ2-7; v_call: TRBV9
cdr3_aa: CASRTTGADEQYF; cdr3_nt: TGTGCCAGCAGAACTACAGGGGCGGACGAGCAGTACTTC; d_call: TRBD1; clone_size: -; j_call: TRBJ2-7; v_call: TRBV6-1
cdr3_aa: CASTERTYEQYF; cdr3_nt: TGTGCCAGCACCGAACGGACCTACGAGCAGTACTTC; d_call: -; clone_size: -; j_call: TRBJ2-7; v_call: TRBV2
cdr3_aa: CASSQGWGNEKLFF; cdr3_nt: TGCGCCAGCAGCCAAGGTTGGGGAAATGAAAAACTGTTTTTT; d_call: -; clone_size: few; j_call: TRBJ1-4; v_call: TRBV4-1
cdr3_aa: CATSSDRGAYEQYF; cdr3_nt: TGTGCCACCAGCAGCGACAGGGGCGCCTACGAGCAGTACTTC; d_call: TRBD1; clone_size: -; j_call: TRBJ2-7; v_call: TRBV15
cdr3_aa: CASSPRTGLLFF; cdr3_nt: TGCGCCAGCAGCCCTAGGACAGGGTTACTGTTTTTT; d_call: TRBD1; clone_size: few; j_call: TRBJ1-4; v_call: TRBV4-3
cdr3_aa: CASSQDPGQSNTGELFF; cdr3_nt: TGCGCCAGCAGCCAAGACCCCGGACAGTCGAACACCGGGGAGCTGTTTTTT; d_call: -; clone_size: -; j_call: TRBJ2-2; v_call: TRBV4-1
cdr3_aa: CASSSGQGTDTQYF; cdr3_nt: TGTGCCAGCAGTTCCGGACAGGGCACAGATACGCAGTATTTT; d_call: TRBD1; clone_size: -; j_call: TRBJ2-3; v_call: TRBV6-6
cdr3_aa: CANSYSGTGGYEQYF; cdr3_nt: TGTGCCAACAGTTACTCCGGGACAGGGGGGTACGAGCAGTACTTC; d_call: TRBD1; clone_size: -; j_call: TRBJ2-7; v_call: TRBV6-5
cdr3_aa: CASSIWQGPQETQYF; cdr3_nt: TGTGCCAGTAGTATTTGGCAGGGCCCACAAGAGACCCAGTACTTC; d_call: -; clone_size: -; j_call: TRBJ2-5; v_call: TRBV19
cdr3_aa: CASSLQGALRWTPYEQYF; cdr3_nt: TGTGCCAGTAGTTTGCAGGGGGCGCTAAGATGGACCCCCTACGAGCAGTACTTC; d_call: TRBD1; clone_size: -; j_call: TRBJ2-7; v_call: TRBV19
cdr3_aa: CASSNEGEGIYGYTF; cdr3_nt: TGTGCCAGTAGTAATGAAGGGGAGGGGATCTATGGCTACACCTTC; d_call: -; clone_size: -; j_call: TRBJ1-2; v_call: TRBV19
cdr3_aa: CASSATSGGADTQYF; cdr3_nt: TGTGCCAGCAGTGCGACTAGCGGGGGGGCAGATACGCAGTATTTT; d_call: TRBD2; clone_size: few; j_call: TRBJ2-3; v_call: TRBV6-1
cdr3_aa: CASNGQGGYEQYF; cdr3_nt: TGTGCCAGCAATGGACAGGGGGGCTACGAGCAGTACTTC; d_call: TRBD1; clone_size: once; j_call: TRBJ2-7; v_call: TRBV27
cdr3_aa: CASSKIGHSLNTEAFF; cdr3_nt: TGTGCCAGCAGCAAGATAGGGCACAGCCTGAACACTGAAGCTTTCTTT; d_call: -; clone_size: -; j_call: TRBJ1-1; v_call: TRBV21-1
cdr3_aa: CASSPRGNEQYF; cdr3_nt: TGTGCCAGCAGCCCCCGCGGGAACGAGCAGTACTTC; d_call: -; clone_size: once; j_call: TRBJ2-7; v_call: TRBV7-9
cdr3_aa: CASGGGYNEQFF; cdr3_nt: TGTGCCAGCGGGGGGGGCTACAATGAGCAGTTCTTC; d_call: TRBD2; clone_size: -; j_call: TRBJ2-1; v_call: TRBV6-5
cdr3_aa: CAISVRGSTDTQYF; cdr3_nt: TGTGCCATCAGTGTTCGGGGGAGCACAGATACGCAGTATTTT; d_call: -; clone_size: -; j_call: TRBJ2-3; v_call: TRBV10-3